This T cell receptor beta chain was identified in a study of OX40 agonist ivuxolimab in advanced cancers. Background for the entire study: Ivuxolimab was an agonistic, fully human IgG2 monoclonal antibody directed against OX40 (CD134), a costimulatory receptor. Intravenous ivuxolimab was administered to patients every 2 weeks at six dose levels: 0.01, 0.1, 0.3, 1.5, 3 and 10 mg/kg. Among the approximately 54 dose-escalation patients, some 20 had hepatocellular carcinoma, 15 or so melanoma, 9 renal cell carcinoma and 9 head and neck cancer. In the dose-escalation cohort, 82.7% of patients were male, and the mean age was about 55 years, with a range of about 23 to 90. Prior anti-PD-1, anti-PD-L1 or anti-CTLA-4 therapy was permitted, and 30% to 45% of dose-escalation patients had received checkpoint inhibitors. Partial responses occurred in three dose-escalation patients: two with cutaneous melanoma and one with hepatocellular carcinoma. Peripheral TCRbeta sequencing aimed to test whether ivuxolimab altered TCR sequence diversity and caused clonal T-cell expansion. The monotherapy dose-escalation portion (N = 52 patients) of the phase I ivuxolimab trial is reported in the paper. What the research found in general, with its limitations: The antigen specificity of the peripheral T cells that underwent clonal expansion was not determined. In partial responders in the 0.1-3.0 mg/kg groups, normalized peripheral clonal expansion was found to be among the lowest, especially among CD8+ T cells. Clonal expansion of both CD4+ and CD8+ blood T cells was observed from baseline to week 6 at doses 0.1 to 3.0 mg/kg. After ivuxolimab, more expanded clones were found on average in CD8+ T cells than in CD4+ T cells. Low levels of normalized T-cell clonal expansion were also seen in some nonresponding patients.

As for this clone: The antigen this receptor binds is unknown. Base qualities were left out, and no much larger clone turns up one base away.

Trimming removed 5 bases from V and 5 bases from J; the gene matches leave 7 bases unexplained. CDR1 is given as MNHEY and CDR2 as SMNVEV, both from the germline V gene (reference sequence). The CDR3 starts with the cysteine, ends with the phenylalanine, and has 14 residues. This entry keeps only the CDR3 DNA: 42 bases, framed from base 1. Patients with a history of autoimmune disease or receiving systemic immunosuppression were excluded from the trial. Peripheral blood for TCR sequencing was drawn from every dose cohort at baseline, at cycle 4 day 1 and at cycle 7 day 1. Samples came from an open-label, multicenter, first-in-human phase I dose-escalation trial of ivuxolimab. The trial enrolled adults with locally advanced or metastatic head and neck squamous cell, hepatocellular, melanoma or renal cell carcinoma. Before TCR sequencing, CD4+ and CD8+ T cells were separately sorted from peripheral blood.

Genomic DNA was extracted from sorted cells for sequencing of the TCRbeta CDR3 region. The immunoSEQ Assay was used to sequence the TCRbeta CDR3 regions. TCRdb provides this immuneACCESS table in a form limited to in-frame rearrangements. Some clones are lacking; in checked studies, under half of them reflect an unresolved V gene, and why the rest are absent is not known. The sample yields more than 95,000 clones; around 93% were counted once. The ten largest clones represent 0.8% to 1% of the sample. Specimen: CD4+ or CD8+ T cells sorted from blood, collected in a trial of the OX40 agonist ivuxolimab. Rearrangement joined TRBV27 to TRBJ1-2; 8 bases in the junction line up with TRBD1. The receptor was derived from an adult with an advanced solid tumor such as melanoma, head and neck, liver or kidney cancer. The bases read TGTGCCAGCAGTCTCCGACAGGGGAGGTATGGCTACACCTTC. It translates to CASSLRQGRYGYTF.